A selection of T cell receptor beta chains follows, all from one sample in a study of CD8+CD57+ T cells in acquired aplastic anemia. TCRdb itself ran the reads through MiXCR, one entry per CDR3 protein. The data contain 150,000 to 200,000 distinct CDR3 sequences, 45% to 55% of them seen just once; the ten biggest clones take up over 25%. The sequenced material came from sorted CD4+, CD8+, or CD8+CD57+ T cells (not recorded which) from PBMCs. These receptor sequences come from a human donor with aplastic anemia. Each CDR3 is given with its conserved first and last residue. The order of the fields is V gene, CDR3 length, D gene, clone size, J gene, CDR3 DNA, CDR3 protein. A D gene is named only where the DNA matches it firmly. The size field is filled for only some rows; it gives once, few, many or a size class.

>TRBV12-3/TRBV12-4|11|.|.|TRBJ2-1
TGTGCCAGCAGTCCTAGCCATGAGCAGTTCTTC
CASSPSHEQFF
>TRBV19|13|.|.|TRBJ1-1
TGTGCCAGCGCGGACACCCAGAACACTGAAGCTTTCTTT
CASADTQNTEAFF
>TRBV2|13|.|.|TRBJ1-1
TGTGCCAGCAGTGTCGAAATGAGGGGCGAAGCTTTCTTT
CASSVEMRGEAFF
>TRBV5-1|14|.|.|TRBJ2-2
TGCGCCAGCAGCCAAGGCGAGGACACCGGGGAGCCGTTTTTT
CASSQGEDTGEPFF
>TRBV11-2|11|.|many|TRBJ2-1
TGTGCCAGCAGCGCCCACTTAGAGCAGTTCTTC
CASSAHLEQFF
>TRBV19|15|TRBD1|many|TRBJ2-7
TGTGCCAGTAGTACCCGACAGGGAGCAATCCACGAGCAGTACTTC
CASSTRQGAIHEQYF
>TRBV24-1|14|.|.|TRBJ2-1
TGTGCCACCAGCCCCCGAGGAGCCTACAATGAGCAGTTCTTC
CATSPRGAYNEQFF
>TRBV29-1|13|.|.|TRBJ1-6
TGCAGCGTCGCTTTCTACGAGAATTCACCCCTCCACTTT
CSVAFYENSPLHF
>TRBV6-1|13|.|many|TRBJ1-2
TGTGCCAGCAGTCTGACAGAGACCTATGGCTACACCTTC
CASSLTETYGYTF
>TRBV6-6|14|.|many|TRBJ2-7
TGTGCCAGCAGTTACTCCGGGTCCCCCTACGAGCAGTACTTC
CASSYSGSPYEQYF
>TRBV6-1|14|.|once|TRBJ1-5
TGTGCCAGCTCCCCCGGACTACTCAATCAGCCCCAGCATTTT
CASSPGLLNQPQHF
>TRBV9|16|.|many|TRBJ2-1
TGTGCCAGCAGCGTACCCCAGGGGGGAGGCTACAATGAGCAGTTCTTC
CASSVPQGGGYNEQFF
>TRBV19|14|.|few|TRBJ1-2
TGTGCCAGTAGCCACCTTGGAGGGGAGGCGAGCTACACCTTC
CASSHLGGEASYTF
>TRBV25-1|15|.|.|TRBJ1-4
TGTGCCAGCAGTGAATGGGGGATGGTCGATGAAAAACTGTTTTTT
CASSEWGMVDEKLFF
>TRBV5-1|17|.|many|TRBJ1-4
TGCGCCAGCAGCTTGTCCCTTCCGGGACAAGGGGATGAAAAACTGTTTTTT
CASSLSLPGQGDEKLFF
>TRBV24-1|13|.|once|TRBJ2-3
TGTGCCACCAGTGAGTACACAGGAGATACGCAGTATTTT
CATSEYTGDTQYF
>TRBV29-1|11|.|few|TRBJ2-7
TGCAGCGTTGCCCGAACCTACGAGCAGTACTTC
CSVARTYEQYF
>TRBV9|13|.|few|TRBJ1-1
TGTGCCAGCAGCGTAGTACCGAACACTGAAGCTTTCTTT
CASSVVPNTEAFF
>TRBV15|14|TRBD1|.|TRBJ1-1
TGTGCCACCAGCAGAGCTGGACAGGGGACTGAAGCTTTCTTT
CATSRAGQGTEAFF
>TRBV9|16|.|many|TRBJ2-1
TGTGCCAGCAGCGTAGACGGGATCAGCTCATACAATGAGCAGTTCTTC
CASSVDGISSYNEQFF
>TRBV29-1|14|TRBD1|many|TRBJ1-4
TGCAGCGTAGATACCGGGACAGGGGGAGAAAAACTGTTTTTT
CSVDTGTGGEKLFF
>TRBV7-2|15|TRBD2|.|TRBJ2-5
TGTGCCAGCAGCTACGGACTAGCGGGAGCAAAGACCCAGTACTTC
CASSYGLAGAKTQYF
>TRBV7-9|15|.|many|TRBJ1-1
TGTGCCAGCACCCTTCCGGGCCTAAGGAACACTGAAGCTTTCTTT
CASTLPGLRNTEAFF
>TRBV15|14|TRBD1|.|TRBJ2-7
TGTGCCACCAGCAGAGGGACAGGGGGTAACGAGCAGTACTTC
CATSRGTGGNEQYF
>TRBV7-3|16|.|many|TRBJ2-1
TGTGCCAGCAGCTTACTGGGCGGAAGCTCGGGCAATGAGCAGTTCTTC
CASSLLGGSSGNEQFF
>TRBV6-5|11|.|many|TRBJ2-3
TGTGCCAGCAGGAGCACAGATACGCAGTATTTT
CASRSTDTQYF
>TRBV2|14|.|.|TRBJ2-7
TGTGCCAGCACCCCTGGGAGGGGGGGATACGAGCAGTACTTC
CASTPGRGGYEQYF
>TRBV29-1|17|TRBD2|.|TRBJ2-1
TGCAGCGTTGAACTACTAGCGGGGAGAGTCTCCTACAATGAGCAGTTCTTC
CSVELLAGRVSYNEQFF
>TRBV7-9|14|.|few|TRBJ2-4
TGTGCCAGCAGTTCGGGGGTAGCCAAAAACATTCAGTACTTC
CASSSGVAKNIQYF
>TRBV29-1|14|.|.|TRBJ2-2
TGCAGCGTAGCGATAGCGGCAAACACCGGGGAGCTGTTTTTT
CSVAIAANTGELFF
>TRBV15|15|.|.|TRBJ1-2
TGTGCCACCAGCGGTCACTCGGGAGGGGCGCGAGGCTACACCTTC
CATSGHSGGARGYTF
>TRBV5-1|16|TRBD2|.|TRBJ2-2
TGCGCCAGCAGCTTGGCCGCGGGAGCGCCCACCGGGGAGCTGTTTTTT
CASSLAAGAPTGELFF
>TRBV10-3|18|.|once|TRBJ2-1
TGTGCCATCAGTGATCTGAGAACCGGCGGGCTCACCTACAATGAGCAGTTCTTC
CAISDLRTGGLTYNEQFF
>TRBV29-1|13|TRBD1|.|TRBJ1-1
TGCAGCGTTGAGAGGACAGGGGACACTGAAGCTTTCTTT
CSVERTGDTEAFF
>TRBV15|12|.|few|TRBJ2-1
TGTGCCACCGGTATCTCCTACAATGAGCAGTTCTTC
CATGISYNEQFF
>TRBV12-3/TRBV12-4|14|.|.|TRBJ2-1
TGTGCCAGCAGCCGTGGCGAGTTATACAATGAGCAGTTCTTC
CASSRGELYNEQFF
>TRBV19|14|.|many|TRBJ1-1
TGTGCCAGTACCCTCCAAGGGGGGAACACTGAAGCTTTCTTT
CASTLQGGNTEAFF